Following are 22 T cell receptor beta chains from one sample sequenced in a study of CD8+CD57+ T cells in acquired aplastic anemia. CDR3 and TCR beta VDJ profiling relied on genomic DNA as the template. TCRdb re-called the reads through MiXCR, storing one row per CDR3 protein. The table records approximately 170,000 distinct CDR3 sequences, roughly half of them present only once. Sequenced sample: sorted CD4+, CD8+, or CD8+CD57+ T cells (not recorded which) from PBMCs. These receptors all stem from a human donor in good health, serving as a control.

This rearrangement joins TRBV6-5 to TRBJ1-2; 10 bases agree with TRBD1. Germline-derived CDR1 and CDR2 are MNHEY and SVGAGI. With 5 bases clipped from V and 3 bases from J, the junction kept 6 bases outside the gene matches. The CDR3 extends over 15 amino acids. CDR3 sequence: CASSRTGGKDYGYTF. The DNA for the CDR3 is TGTGCCAGCAGTCGGACAGGGGGAAAAGACTATGGCTACACCTTC.

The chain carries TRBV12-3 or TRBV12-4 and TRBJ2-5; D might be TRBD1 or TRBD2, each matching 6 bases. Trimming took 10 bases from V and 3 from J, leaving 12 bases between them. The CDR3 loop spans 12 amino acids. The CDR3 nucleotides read TGTGCCACTATGGGGGGCGAAGAGACCCAGTACTTC. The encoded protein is CATMGGEETQYF.

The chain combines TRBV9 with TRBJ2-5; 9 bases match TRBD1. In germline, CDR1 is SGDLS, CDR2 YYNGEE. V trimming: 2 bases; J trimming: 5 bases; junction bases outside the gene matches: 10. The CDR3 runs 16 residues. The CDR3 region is CASSVYRGQGGETQYF. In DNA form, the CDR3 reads TGTGCCAGCAGCGTGTACCGGGGACAGGGCGGTGAGACCCAGTACTTC.

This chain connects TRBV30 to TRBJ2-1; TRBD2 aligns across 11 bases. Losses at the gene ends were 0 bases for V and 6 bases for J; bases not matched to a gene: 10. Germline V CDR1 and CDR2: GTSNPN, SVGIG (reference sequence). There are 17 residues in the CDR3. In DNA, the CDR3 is TGTGCCTGGAGTGTCGCCCTGACTAGCGGGGCGTTCAATGAGCAGTTCTTC. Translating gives CAWSVALTSGAFNEQFF.

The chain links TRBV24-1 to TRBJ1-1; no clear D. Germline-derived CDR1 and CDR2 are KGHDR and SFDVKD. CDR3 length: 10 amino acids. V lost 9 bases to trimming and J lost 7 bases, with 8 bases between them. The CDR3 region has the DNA TGTGCCACCTTTGGCGATGAAGCTTTCTTT. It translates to CATFGDEAFF.

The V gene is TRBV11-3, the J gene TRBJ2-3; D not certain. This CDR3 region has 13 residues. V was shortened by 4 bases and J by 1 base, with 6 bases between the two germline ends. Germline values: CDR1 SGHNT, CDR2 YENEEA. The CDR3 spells CASSSRRTDTQYF. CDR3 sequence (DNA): TGTGCCAGCAGCTCTCGCCGCACAGATACGCAGTATTTT.

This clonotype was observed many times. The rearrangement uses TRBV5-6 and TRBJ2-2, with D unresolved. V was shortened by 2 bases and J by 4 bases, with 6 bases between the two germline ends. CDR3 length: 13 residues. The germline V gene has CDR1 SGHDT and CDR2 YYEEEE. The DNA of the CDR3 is TGTGCCAGCAGCTTTGCCCCCACCGGGGAGCTGTTTTTT. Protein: CASSFAPTGELFF.

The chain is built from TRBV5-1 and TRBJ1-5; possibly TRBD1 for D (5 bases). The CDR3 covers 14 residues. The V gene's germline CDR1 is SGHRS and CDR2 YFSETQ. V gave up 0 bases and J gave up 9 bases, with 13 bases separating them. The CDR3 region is CASSLAGGSSPQHF. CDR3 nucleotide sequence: TGCGCCAGCAGCTTGGCCGGGGGTAGTTCGCCCCAGCATTTT.

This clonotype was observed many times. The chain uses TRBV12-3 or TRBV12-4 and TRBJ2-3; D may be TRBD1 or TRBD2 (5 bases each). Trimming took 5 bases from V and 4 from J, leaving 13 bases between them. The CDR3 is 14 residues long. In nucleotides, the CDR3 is TGTGCCAGCAGTCCCAGGGAGAATTCAGATACGCAGTATTTT. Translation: CASSPRENSDTQYF.

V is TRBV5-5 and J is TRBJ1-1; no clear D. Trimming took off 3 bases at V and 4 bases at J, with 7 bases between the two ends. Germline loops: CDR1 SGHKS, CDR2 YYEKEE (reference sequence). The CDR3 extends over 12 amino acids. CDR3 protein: CASSSEGTEAFF. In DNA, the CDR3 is TGTGCCAGCAGCTCAGAAGGCACTGAAGCTTTCTTT.

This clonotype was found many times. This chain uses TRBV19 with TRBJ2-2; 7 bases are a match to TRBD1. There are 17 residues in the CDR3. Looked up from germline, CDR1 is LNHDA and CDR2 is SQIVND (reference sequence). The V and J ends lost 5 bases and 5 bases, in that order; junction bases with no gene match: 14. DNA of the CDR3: TGTGCCAGTAGTCCCGGACAGGCCCGTGGGTCGACCGGGGAGCTGTTTTTT. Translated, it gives CASSPGQARGSTGELFF.

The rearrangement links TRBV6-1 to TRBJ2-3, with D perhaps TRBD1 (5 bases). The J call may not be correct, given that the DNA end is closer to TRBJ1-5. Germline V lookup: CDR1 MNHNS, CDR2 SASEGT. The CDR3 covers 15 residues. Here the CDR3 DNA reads TGTGCCAGCAGTTACTCGGGACTATCCTCAGATACGCAGCATTTT. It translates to CASSYSGLSSDTQHF.

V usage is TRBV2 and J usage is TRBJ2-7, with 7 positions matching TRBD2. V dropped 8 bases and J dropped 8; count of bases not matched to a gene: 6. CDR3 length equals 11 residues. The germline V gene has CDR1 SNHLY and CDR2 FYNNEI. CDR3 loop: CASWGGSQQYF. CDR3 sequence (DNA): TGTGCCAGCTGGGGGGGTTCCCAGCAGTACTTC.

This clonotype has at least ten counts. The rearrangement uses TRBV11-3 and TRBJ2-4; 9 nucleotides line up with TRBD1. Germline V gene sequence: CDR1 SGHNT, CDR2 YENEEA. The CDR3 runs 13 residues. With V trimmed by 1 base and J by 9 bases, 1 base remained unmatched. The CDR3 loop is CASSLGQGGIQYF. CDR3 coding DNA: TGTGCCAGCAGCTTAGGACAGGGGGGCATTCAGTACTTC.

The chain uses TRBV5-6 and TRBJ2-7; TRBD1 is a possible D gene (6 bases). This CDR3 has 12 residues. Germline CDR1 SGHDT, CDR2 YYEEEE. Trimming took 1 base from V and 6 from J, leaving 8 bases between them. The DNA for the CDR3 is TGTGCCAGCAGCTTGCCAGGGGCCGAGCAGTACTTC. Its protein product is CASSLPGAEQYF.

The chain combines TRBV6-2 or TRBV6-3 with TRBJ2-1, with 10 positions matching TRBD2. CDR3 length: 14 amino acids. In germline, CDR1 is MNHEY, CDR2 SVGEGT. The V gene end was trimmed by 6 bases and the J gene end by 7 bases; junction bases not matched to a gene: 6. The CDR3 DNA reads TGTGCCAGCAGACCCGGGACTAGCGTGAATGAGCAGTTCTTC. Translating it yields CASRPGTSVNEQFF.

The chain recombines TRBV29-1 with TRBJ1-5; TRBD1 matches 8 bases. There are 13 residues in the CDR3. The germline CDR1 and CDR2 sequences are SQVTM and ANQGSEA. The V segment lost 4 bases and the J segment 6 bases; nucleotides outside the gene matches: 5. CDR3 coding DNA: TGCAGCGTTGCCGACAGGGGCGGTCAGCCCCAGCATTTT. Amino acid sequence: CSVADRGGQPQHF.

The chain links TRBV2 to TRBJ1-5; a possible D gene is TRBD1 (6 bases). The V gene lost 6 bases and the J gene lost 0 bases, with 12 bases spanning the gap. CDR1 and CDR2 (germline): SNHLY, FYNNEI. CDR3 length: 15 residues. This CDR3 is CASRSGQPSNQPQHF. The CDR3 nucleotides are TGTGCCAGCAGGTCGGGACAACCTAGCAATCAGCCCCAGCATTTT. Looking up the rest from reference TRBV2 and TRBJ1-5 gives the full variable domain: EPEVTQTPSHQVTQMGQEVILRCVPISNHLYFYWYRQILGQKVEFLVSFYNNEISEKSEIFDDQFSVERPDGSNFTLKIRSTKLEDSAMYFCASRSGQPSNQPQHFGDGTRLSIL.

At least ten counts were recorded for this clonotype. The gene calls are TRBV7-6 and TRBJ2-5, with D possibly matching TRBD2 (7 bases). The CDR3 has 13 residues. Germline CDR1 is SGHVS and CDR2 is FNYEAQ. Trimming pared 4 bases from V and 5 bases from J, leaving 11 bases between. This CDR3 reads CASSSRGGETQYF. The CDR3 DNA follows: TGTGCCAGCAGCTCGAGGGGGGGTGAGACCCAGTACTTC.

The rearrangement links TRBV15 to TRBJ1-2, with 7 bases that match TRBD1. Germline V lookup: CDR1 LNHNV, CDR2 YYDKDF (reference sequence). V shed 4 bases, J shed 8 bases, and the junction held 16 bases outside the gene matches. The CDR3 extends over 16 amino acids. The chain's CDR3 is CATSKYRGLYVWGYTF. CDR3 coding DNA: TGTGCCACCAGCAAGTACAGGGGACTCTATGTTTGGGGCTACACCTTC.

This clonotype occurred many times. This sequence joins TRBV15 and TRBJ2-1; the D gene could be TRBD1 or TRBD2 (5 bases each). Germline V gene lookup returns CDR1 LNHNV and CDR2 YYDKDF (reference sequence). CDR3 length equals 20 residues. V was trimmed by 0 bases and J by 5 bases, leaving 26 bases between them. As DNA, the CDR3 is TGTGCCACCAGCAGAGATCGATTAGGGGAGTATAGGCCCCGGCACAATGAGCAGTTCTTC. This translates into CATSRDRLGEYRPRHNEQFF.

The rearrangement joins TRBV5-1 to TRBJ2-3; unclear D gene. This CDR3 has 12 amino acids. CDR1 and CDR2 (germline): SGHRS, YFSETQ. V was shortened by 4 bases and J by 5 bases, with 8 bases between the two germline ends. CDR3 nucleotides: TGCGCCAGCAGCGCACCGGGAGATACGCAGTATTTT. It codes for CASSAPGDTQYF.